These 27 T cell receptor beta chains were all obtained from the same sample, sequenced in a study of T cells after yellow fever vaccination (dated by TCRdb to the late 2010s). The treatment or condition label, read with the paper, signifies: live attenuated yellow fever vaccine strain. To prepare the library, 5' RACE was applied. These reads were obtained on an Illumina NovaSeq 6000. Through fastp at Q25 and MiXCR, TCRdb rebuilt clones from the public reads, retaining in-frame beta chains. Each entry merges the rows of one CDR3 protein and shows their most common DNA and genes. Within this sample are roughly 350,000 distinct CDR3 sequences, with about 4% of them counted one time only. The ten largest make up roughly 24% of the sample. Material: PBMCs, obtained 5 days after the yellow fever booster vaccination. The receptors derive from a man between 18 and 35 years old who received the YFV17D yellow fever vaccine.

This clonotype was counted between two and nine times. V and J are TRBV12-3 or TRBV12-4 and TRBJ1-2; 7 bases agree with TRBD1. This CDR3 contains 14 residues. Losses at the gene ends were 5 bases for V and 5 bases for J; bases not matched to a gene: 8. CDR3 loop: CASSPRQGGYGYTF. In DNA form, the CDR3 reads TGTGCCAGCAGTCCTCGACAGGGAGGGTATGGCTACACCTTC.

This clonotype was found a few times. The V and J genes are TRBV19 and TRBJ1-2; D perhaps matches TRBD1 (5 bases). CDR1 and CDR2 from the germline V gene are LNHDA and SQIVND (reference sequence). Trimming shortened V by 10 bases and J by 4 bases, and 16 bases separated the two germline ends. The CDR3 has 13 amino acids. DNA of the CDR3: TGTGCCACCATGGAGGGACTGGGCTATGGCTACACCTTC. The encoded protein is CATMEGLGYGYTF.

This clonotype was seen ten or more times. V gene TRBV12-3 or TRBV12-4 combines with J gene TRBJ1-4, with D tentatively TRBD1 (5 bases). Deletions cut 4 bases from V and 4 bases from J, with 16 bases between. CDR3 length: 16 amino acids. CDR3 coding DNA: TGTGCCAGCAGTTCCCCCGGGGGGGGGAATAATGAAAAACTGTTTTTT. It translates to CASSSPGGGNNEKLFF.

The chain joins TRBV3-1 to TRBJ2-5; 11 positions match TRBD2. V shed 6 bases, J shed 1 base, and the junction held 7 bases outside the gene matches. Germline V gene data show CDR1 as LGHDT and CDR2 as YNNKEL (reference sequence). This CDR3 region has 16 residues. The CDR3 spells CASRSGLAEFQETQYF. The CDR3 DNA sequence: TGTGCCAGCAGGTCGGGACTAGCGGAGTTCCAAGAGACCCAGTACTTC.

V and J are TRBV18 and TRBJ1-3; 8 bases fit TRBD1. With V trimmed by 3 bases and J by 4 bases, 8 bases remained unmatched. CDR3 length: 16 amino acids. CDR1 is KGHSH and CDR2 is LQKENI in the germline V gene. The CDR3 nucleotides read TGTGCCAGCTCACCGAGGCAGGGGGCGATCGGAAACACCATATATTTT. It codes for CASSPRQGAIGNTIYF. The complete variable domain, with remaining parts taken from reference TRBV18 and TRBJ1-3, reads NAGVMQNPRHLVRRRGQEARLRCSPMKGHSHVYWYRQLPEEGLKFMVYLQKENIIDESGMPKERFSAEFPKEGPSILRIQQVVRGDSAAYFCASSPRQGAIGNTIYFGEGSWLTVV.

As concerns this clonotype: One end of the junction does not line up with germline, which may come from a read error. J is TRBJ2-3 and V is TRBV7-3, with no clear D. This CDR3 contains 11 residues. CDR1 and CDR2 from the germline V gene are SGHTA and FQGTGA. CDR3 coding DNA: TGTGCCAGCAGCGCCGGGTTTACGCCGTATTTT. Encoded protein: CASSAGFTPYF.

This clonotype came up many times. The CDR3 bases are TGTGCCAGCAGAGAAGGGGGAAACGATGGCTACACCTTC. It codes for CASREGGNDGYTF. The rearrangement joins TRBV6-6 to TRBJ1-2, with a weak D call TRBD1 (6 bases). The CDR3 is made up of 13 amino acids. Trimming took off 6 bases at V and 6 bases at J, with 14 bases between the two ends. The germline gives CDR1 MNHNY, CDR2 SVGAGI (reference sequence).

The chain carries TRBV20-1 and TRBJ2-7, with a tentative D call TRBD2 (5 bases). CDR3 length: 14 amino acids. Germline CDR1 and CDR2: DFQATT and SNEGSKA (reference sequence). Trimming removed 5 bases from V and 3 bases from J, with 17 bases in between. The CDR3 DNA sequence: TGCAGTGCTCCTCTACCGACTAAATACTACGAGCAGTACTTC. Translating gives CSAPLPTKYYEQYF.

This clonotype came up many times. This sequence joins TRBV11-2 and TRBJ2-7; D might be TRBD1 (5 bases). The ends were cut back, 5 bases at V and 3 bases at J, with 20 bases in the middle. The CDR3 totals 16 residues. Germline CDR1 and CDR2: SGHAT and FQNNGV. The CDR3 bases are TGTGCCAGCAGCCGTACAGGTGGGGCCCCCCTCTACGAGCAGTACTTC. Translated: CASSRTGGAPLYEQYF.

This clonotype came up many times. The rearrangement links TRBV30 to TRBJ2-7; 10 bases fit TRBD2. Germline CDR1 GTSNPN, CDR2 SVGIG (reference sequence). Trimming took 0 bases from V and 3 from J; bases not matched to a gene: 2. The CDR3 runs to 14 residues. This chain's CDR3 is CAWSVLAGVYEQYF. The CDR3 nucleotides read TGTGCCTGGAGTGTTCTAGCGGGGGTCTACGAGCAGTACTTC.

The chain combines TRBV5-1 with TRBJ1-2, with D perhaps matching TRBD1 (6 bases). The germline CDR1 and CDR2 sequences are SGHRS and YFSETQ. V lost 3 bases and J lost 2, with 11 bases in between. This CDR3 spans 14 amino acids. CDR3 protein: CASSSGQLNYGYTF. As DNA, the CDR3 is TGCGCCAGCAGCTCAGGACAGTTGAACTATGGCTACACCTTC.

In its sample, this clonotype was seen many times. The chain is built from TRBV12-3 or TRBV12-4 and TRBJ1-4; D might be TRBD1 (6 bases). V lost 5 bases and J 5 bases, leaving 15 bases between the germline ends. The length of the CDR3 is 15 residues. The CDR3 region is CASSLHREQNEKLFF. The CDR3 nucleotides read TGTGCCAGCAGTCTCCACAGGGAACAGAATGAAAAACTGTTTTTT.

J is TRBJ2-1 and V is TRBV20-1; no firm D call. V lost 0 bases and J 2 bases, leaving 8 bases between the germline ends. The V gene's germline CDR1 is DFQATT and CDR2 SNEGSKA (reference sequence). The length of the CDR3 is 14 residues. The CDR3 here is CSARDPAAYNEQFF. The CDR3 DNA reads as TGCAGTGCTAGAGATCCGGCGGCCTACAATGAGCAGTTCTTC.

V usage is TRBV5-1 and J usage is TRBJ2-1; perhaps D is TRBD1 or TRBD2 (5 bases each). CDR1 is SGHRS, CDR2 YFSETQ, per germline. This CDR3 region has 15 residues. Trimming removed 0 bases at V and 2 bases at J, with 9 bases between. DNA of the CDR3: TGCGCCAGCAGCTTGGATACGGGGCCCTACAATGAGCAGTTCTTC. Its translation: CASSLDTGPYNEQFF. Supplemented by reference TRBV5-1 and TRBJ2-1, the full variable domain reads KAGVTQTPRYLIKTRGQQVTLSCSPISGHRSVSWYQQTPGQGLQFLFEYFSETQRNKGNFPGRFSGRQFSNSRSEMNVSTLELGDSALYLCASSLDTGPYNEQFFGPGTRLTVL.

This clonotype showed up just a few times. The chain recombines TRBV20-1 with TRBJ2-7; D may correspond to TRBD1 or TRBD2 (5 bases each). The ends were cut back, 3 bases at V and 1 base at J, with 16 bases in the middle. Germline V gene lookup returns CDR1 DFQATT and CDR2 SNEGSKA (reference sequence). The CDR3 contains 15 residues. CDR3 amino acids: CSASSLGEISYEQYF. In DNA, the CDR3 is TGCAGTGCTAGTTCCTTGGGGGAAATATCCTACGAGCAGTACTTC.

This clonotype was observed many times. In DNA, the CDR3 is TGTGCCAGCAGTTACGGGCAGGAAGTCAACGAGCAGTACTTC. Translated, it gives CASSYGQEVNEQYF. The rearrangement joins TRBV6-6 to TRBJ2-7; D gene ambiguous. There are 14 residues in the CDR3. Trimming left V 2 bases short and J 5 bases short, with 13 bases between. CDR1 MNHNY and CDR2 SVGAGI come from the germline V gene (reference sequence).

The chain employs TRBV7-9 and TRBJ1-2; D possibly corresponds to TRBD1 (6 bases). There are 15 residues in the CDR3. From germline, CDR1 is SEHNR and CDR2 FQNEAQ (reference sequence). V was shortened by 4 bases and J by 4 bases, with 16 bases between the two germline ends. The CDR3 coding sequence is TGTGCCAGCAGCTCCGCCTCTCGGGGGCTCTATGGCTACACCTTC. Translating gives CASSSASRGLYGYTF.

Only a few counts were recorded for this clonotype. The CDR3 DNA reads TGTGCCAGCAGCCCCGGGGGGGGGGCCCTCGGCACAGATACGCAGTATTTT. It is translated as CASSPGGGALGTDTQYF. This chain uses TRBV11-2 with TRBJ2-3; 8 nucleotides match TRBD2. The CDR3 totals 17 residues. From germline, CDR1 is SGHAT and CDR2 FQNNGV. V lost 5 bases and J lost 1; bases outside the gene matches: 11.

The table lists this clonotype with many counts. The V gene is TRBV6-5, the J gene TRBJ2-1, with TRBD1 identical over 7 bases. The CDR3 runs 19 residues. Germline loops: CDR1 MNHEY, CDR2 SVGAGI. V was clipped by 2 bases and J by 8 bases; unmatched bases: 21. DNA for the CDR3: TGTGCCAGCAGTTACCCAAGCCCCCGGGGCAGGGGGTTTCGGCATGAGCAGTTCTTC. It yields the protein CASSYPSPRGRGFRHEQFF.

CDR3 amino acids: CATSRGRSSGGVYNEQFF. CDR3 sequence (DNA): TGTGCCACCAGCAGAGGACGGTCTAGCGGGGGGGTGTACAATGAGCAGTTCTTC. This chain uses TRBV15 with TRBJ2-1, with 12 bases that match TRBD2. CDR1 is LNHNV, CDR2 YYDKDF, per germline (reference sequence). The J segment lost 4 bases and the V segment lost 1 base, leaving 8 bases of the junction unmatched. The length of the CDR3 is 18 residues.

This clonotype was seen a handful of times. The chain uses TRBV20-1 and TRBJ2-1; D might be TRBD1 (6 bases). Germline V gene data show CDR1 as DFQATT and CDR2 as SNEGSKA (reference sequence). Trimming cost V 0 bases and J 5 bases, with 17 bases left between them. This CDR3 is 16 amino acids long. The CDR3 protein is CSARDPRGGQHNEQFF. CDR3 DNA: TGCAGTGCTAGAGATCCGAGAGGAGGACAGCACAATGAGCAGTTCTTC.

This clonotype was recorded only once. The chain joins TRBV5-4 to TRBJ2-3; D unclear. The CDR3 consists of 12 residues. Germline V gene data show CDR1 as SGHNT and CDR2 as YYREEE (reference sequence). V lost 6 bases to trimming and J lost 8 bases, with 13 bases between them. The CDR3 loop reads CASTSPWGTQYF. Here the CDR3 DNA reads TGTGCCAGCACCTCTCCCTGGGGTACGCAGTATTTT. The full variable domain, its missing parts supplied by reference TRBV5-4 and TRBJ2-3, is ETGVTQSPTHLIKTRGQQVTLRCSSQSGHNTVSWYQQALGQGPQFIFQYYREEENGRGNFPPRFSGLQFPNYSSELNVNALELDDSALYLCASTSPWGTQYFGPGTRLTVL.

J is TRBJ1-1 and V is TRBV25-1; 7 bases agree with TRBD1. V lost 5 bases and J lost 8; bases outside the gene matches: 5. The germline V gene encodes CDR1 MGHDK and CDR2 SYGVNS. The CDR3 is 12 amino acids. CDR3 sequence reads: CASSTGTEEAFF. CDR3 in DNA: TGTGCCAGCAGTACCGGGACAGAGGAAGCTTTCTTT.

The table lists this clonotype with a few counts. This CDR3 is CASSSTRDAQETQYF. Here the CDR3 DNA reads TGTGCCAGCAGCTCCACCCGGGACGCACAAGAGACCCAGTACTTC. The chain joins TRBV7-9 to TRBJ2-5; either TRBD1 or TRBD2 may fit D (5 bases each). Trimming left V 4 bases short and J 2 bases short, with 14 bases between. This CDR3 contains 15 residues. Germline lookup yields CDR1 SEHNR and CDR2 FQNEAQ (reference sequence).

Many counts were recorded for this clonotype. The gene calls are TRBV11-2 and TRBJ2-3, with D possibly being TRBD1 (7 bases). The CDR3 consists of 15 residues. CDR1 and CDR2 (germline): SGHAT, FQNNGV. The V end was cut by 5 bases, the J end by 5 bases, with 17 bases between. CDR3 DNA: TGTGCCAGCAGCCCCAGACAGCAGGGGGGAGATACGCAGTATTTT. Its translation: CASSPRQQGGDTQYF.

This clonotype was detected only a few times. The J gene is TRBJ2-5, the V gene TRBV7-9, with 10 bases identical to TRBD2. From germline, CDR1 is SEHNR and CDR2 FQNEAQ (reference sequence). The CDR3 is made up of 16 amino acids. J was trimmed by 2 bases and V by 0 bases; bases with no gene match: 3. The CDR3 region has the DNA TGTGCCAGCAGCTTAGCAAAACTAGCGGGGCAAGAGACCCAGTACTTC. Translated: CASSLAKLAGQETQYF.

The sample holds a few counts of this clonotype. The gene calls are TRBV2 and TRBJ2-7, with TRBD1 matching over 9 bases. The CDR3 loop spans 14 amino acids. Germline assignment: CDR1 SNHLY and CDR2 FYNNEI. V shed 6 bases and J 3 bases; nucleotides not matched to a gene: 6. CDR3 nucleotides: TGTGCCAGCAGCGCCGGGACAGGGAACTACGAGCAGTACGTC. This sequence encodes CASSAGTGNYEQYV.